This TCR beta chain was recorded in a study of cytomegalovirus exposure and HLA in healthy donors. 13 Jbeta primers and 60 Vbeta primers were used for the PCR. Clones were sequenced by immunoSEQ multiplex PCR, and TCRdb holds only the in-frame ones, with some missing. This sample has about 180,000 clones; 65% to 75% occur once, and the top ten carry 2.5%. Study-wide findings and caveats: In vitro work confirmed that a few CMV-associated chains recognize CMV antigens.

Comments on this clone: The antigen is unknown.

Trimming left V 4 bases short and J 4 bases short, with 20 bases between. The CDR3 extends over 16 amino acids. CDR1 is SGHAT, CDR2 FQNNGV, per germline. The rearrangement links TRBV11-2 to TRBJ2-7, with D perhaps matching TRBD2 (6 bases). This clonotype was obtained from a human donor in good health. The sample taken for sequencing was PBMCs. Written as DNA, the CDR3 is TGTGCCAGCAGCTCCCCGGTGGTGGGACTCAGGTACGAGCAGTACTTC. Translating gives CASSSPVVGLRYEQYF.